The subject of this entry is one T cell receptor (beta chain). Its antigen remains unknown. Repertoires were generated with immunoSEQ multiplex PCR, while TCRdb's copy carries only in-frame clones and drops some. The sample carries roughly 150,000 clones, roughly 91% recorded once. Deletions cut 4 bases from V and 7 bases from J, with 10 bases between. This CDR3 comprises 12 residues. Looked up from germline, CDR1 is KGHDR and CDR2 is SFDVKD. This sample was included in a study of T cell responses to AZD1222 COVID-19 vaccine. Across the study: Second-dose intervals of approximately 4 or approximately 12 weeks were pooled. Study-wide points: Close to half of spike-specific TCRs reportedly recognize unmutated variant regions.

This rearrangement joins TRBV24-1 to TRBJ2-7; perhaps TRBD2 as D (6 bases). The sequences come from peripheral blood, collected on day 0 of AZD1222 vaccination. This TCR derives from an adult in good health. The CDR3 protein is CATSETGREQYF. CDR3 nucleotide sequence: TGTGCCACCAGTGAGACTGGGAGGGAGCAGTACTTC.